This TCR beta chain was found in a study of blood T cell repertoires in COVID-19. Study information: Whether acute or convalescent, the COVID-19 samples came from the United States, Italy and Spain. The cDNA or gDNA used as material had been derived from T cells, B-cell-depleted T cells, or PBMCs.

V gave up 8 bases and J gave up 2 bases; unmatched junction bases: 2. This CDR3 is built from 13 residues. Original handling: Estimated nucleated cell counts came from reference gene primer amplification. TCRdb's table, derived via immunoSEQ multiplex PCR, lists solely in-frame clones and lacks some. V and J calls and clone size are those listed in that table; D and trimming were worked out from the DNA. The sample holds approximately 98,000 clones, roughly 87% seen once. V usage is TRBV12-3 or TRBV12-4 and J usage is TRBJ2-5, with 10 bases matching TRBD2. Input material: peripheral blood. The sequence derives from a man of 80 years or more with acute or convalescent COVID-19. As DNA, the CDR3 is TGTGCCAGCGGACTAGCGGTTCAAGAGACCCAGTACTTC. Protein: CASGLAVQETQYF.